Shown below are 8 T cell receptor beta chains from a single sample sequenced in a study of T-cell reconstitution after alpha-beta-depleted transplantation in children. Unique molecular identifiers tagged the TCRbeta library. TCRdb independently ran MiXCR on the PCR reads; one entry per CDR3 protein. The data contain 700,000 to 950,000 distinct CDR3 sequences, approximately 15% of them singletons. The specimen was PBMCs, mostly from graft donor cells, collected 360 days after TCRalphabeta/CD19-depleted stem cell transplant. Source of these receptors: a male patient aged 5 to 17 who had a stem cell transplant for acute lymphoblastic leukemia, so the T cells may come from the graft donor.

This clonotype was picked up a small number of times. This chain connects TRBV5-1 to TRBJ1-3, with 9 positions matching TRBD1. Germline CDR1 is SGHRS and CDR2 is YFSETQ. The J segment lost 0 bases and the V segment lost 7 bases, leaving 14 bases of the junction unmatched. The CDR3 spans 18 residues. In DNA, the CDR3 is TGCGCCAGCGCTCCAACAGGGGGCCTTACTTACTCTGGAAACACCATATATTTT. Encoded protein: CASAPTGGLTYSGNTIYF. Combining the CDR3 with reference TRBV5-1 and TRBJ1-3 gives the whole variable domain KAGVTQTPRYLIKTRGQQVTLSCSPISGHRSVSWYQQTPGQGLQFLFEYFSETQRNKGNFPGRFSGRQFSNSRSEMNVSTLELGDSALYLCASAPTGGLTYSGNTIYFGEGSWLTVV.

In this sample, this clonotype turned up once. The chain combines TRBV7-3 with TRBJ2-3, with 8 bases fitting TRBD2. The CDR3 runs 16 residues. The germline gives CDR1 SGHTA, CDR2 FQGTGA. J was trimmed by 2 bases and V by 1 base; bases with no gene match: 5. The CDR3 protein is CASSLIGTSITDTQYF. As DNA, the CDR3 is TGTGCCAGCAGCTTAATAGGGACTAGTATCACAGATACGCAGTATTTT.

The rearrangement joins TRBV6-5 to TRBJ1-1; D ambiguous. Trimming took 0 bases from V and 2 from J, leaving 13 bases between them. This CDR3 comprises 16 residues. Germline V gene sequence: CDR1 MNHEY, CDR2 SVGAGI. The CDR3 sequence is CASSYSSPPRNTEAFF. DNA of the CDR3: TGTGCCAGCAGTTACTCGAGCCCACCAAGAAACACTGAAGCTTTCTTT.

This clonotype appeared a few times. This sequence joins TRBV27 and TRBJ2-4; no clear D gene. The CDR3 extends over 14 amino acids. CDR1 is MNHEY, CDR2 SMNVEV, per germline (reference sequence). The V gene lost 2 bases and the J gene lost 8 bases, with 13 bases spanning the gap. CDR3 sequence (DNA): TGTGCCAGCAGTTTACGGGTGGCGCCAGACATTCAGTACTTC. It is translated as CASSLRVAPDIQYF.

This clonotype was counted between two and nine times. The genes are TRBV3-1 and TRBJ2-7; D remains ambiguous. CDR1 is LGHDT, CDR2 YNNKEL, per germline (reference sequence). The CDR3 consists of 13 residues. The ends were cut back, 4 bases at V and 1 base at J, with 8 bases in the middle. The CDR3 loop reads CASSPFNSYEQYF. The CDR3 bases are TGTGCCAGCAGCCCCTTTAATTCCTACGAGCAGTACTTC.

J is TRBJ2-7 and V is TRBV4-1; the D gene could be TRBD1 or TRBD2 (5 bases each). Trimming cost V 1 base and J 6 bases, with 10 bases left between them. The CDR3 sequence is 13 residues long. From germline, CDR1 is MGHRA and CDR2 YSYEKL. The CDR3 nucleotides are TGCGCCAGCAGCCAAGGTGCGAGGGGCGAGCAGTACTTC. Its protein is CASSQGARGEQYF.

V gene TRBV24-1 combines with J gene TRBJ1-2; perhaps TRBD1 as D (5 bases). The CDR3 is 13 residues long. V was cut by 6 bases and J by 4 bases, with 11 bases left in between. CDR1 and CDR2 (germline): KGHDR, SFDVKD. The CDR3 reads CATSSDRFYGYTF. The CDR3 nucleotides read TGTGCCACCAGTTCCGACAGATTCTATGGCTACACCTTC.

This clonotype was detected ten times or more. CDR3 bases: TGTGCCAGCAGTGAAGAGGGGAGCTCCTACAATGAGCAGTTCTTC. It codes for CASSEEGSSYNEQFF. The genes are TRBV2 and TRBJ2-1; either TRBD1 or TRBD2 may fit D (5 bases each). CDR3 length: 15 residues. Germline lookup yields CDR1 SNHLY and CDR2 FYNNEI. Trimming took off 1 base at V and 0 bases at J, with 7 bases between the two ends.